This is a list of T cell receptor beta chains from one sample in a study of cytomegalovirus exposure and HLA in healthy donors. Generated by immunoSEQ multiplex PCR, the TCRdb table keeps only in-frame clones and is missing some. Among roughly 99,000 clones listed, 55% to 85% were seen once. Input material: PBMCs. All receptors come from a man aged 30 to 39 in good health and CMV-seronegative. The conserved cysteine and the conserved F or W are not part of the CDR3 here. The order of the fields is V gene, CDR3 protein.

TRBV6-5,ASSSGLGHNSPLH
TRBV28,ASSRTGANTEAF
TRBV28,ASSHGTGGNGYT
TRBV18,ASRTSGTQETQY
TRBV2,ASGNPEAF
TRBV4-1,ASSVRDSSSGEQY
TRBV4-1,ASSQRTGPHTGELF
TRBV5-1,ASSRGGGSYEQY
TRBV29-1,SVEGAGSEQY
TRBV28,ASKPLAGSYEQY
TRBV7-6,ASEGVGEKLF
TRBV19,ASSTGVGAEQY
TRBV5-1,ASTAGGNYGYT
TRBV28,ASSLDRDRTDTQY
TRBV7-8,ASSPIGGVAGGGEQY
TRBV5-1,ASSLGLSEQY
TRBV5-1,ASSPGQFRETQY
TRBV19,ASSQGLAVSYNEQF
TRBV2,ASSEAGVTGELF
TRBV30,AWSEGTVTFYGYT
TRBV19,ATQNTGGTEAF
TRBV28,ASSPGTSGSKNTGELF
TRBV7-9,ASSLPRESYEQY
TRBV19,ASSLPWTGGFGEAF
TRBV28,ASSFVGSPTAN
TRBV5-1,ASFPRGGTYNEQF
TRBV20-1,SARVRNEQY
TRBV19,ASSMDRGVNWDNQPQH
TRBV27,ASGSGTGVYEQY
TRBV28,ASSLSNSPGQELDTQY
TRBV5-3,ARSLAGQIYNEQF
TRBV19,ASRPGTSGDEQY
TRBV30,AWSSGTEAF
TRBV30,ALKASRPHSYNEQF
TRBV27,ASSLSRAYQETQY
TRBV5-4,ASSIGAGELF
TRBV28,ASSSDPGRVNQPQH
TRBV30,ASGQGASEKLF
TRBV2,ASSEESSGRVFQF
TRBV5-6,ASSSNGLAGGGSYNEQF
TRBV21-1,ASSEKPSQANYGYT
TRBV30,AWCFGIGYTEAF